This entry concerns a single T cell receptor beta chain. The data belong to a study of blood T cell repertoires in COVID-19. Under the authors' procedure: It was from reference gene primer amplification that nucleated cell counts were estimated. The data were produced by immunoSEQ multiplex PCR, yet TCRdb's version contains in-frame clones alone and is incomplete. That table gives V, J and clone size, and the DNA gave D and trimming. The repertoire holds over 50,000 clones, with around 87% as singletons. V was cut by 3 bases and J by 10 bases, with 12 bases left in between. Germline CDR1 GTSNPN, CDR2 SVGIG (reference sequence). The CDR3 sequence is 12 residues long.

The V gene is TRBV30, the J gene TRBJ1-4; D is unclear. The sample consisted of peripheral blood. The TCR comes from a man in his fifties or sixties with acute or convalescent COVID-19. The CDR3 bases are TGTGCCTGGAGAGAGCTTGGCGGAAAACTGTTTTTT. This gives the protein CAWRELGGKLFF.